The clone carrying this T cell receptor beta chain appeared a few times. The target antigen is unknown. These data originate in a study of molecular identifiers for immune sequencing clone quantification. Findings and caveats of the study: Highly expanded clones may be undercounted when identical TCR molecules share barcodes. Detectable among some 950,000 naive cells, according to reports, was Jurkat TCR RNA spiked in from one cell. Clones exceeding 20 RNA copies carried over 97% of effector molecules but under 1% of naive-cell molecules.

This CDR3 has 15 residues. The germline V gene has CDR1 SGHTA and CDR2 FQGTGA. The V gene lost 3 bases and the J gene lost 5 bases, with 11 bases spanning the gap. Sorting was used to obtain naive CD8 T cells (CD8+CD4-CCR7+CD45RA+). From the PCR reads, TCRdb called clonotypes with MiXCR, one entry per CDR3 protein. The sample includes tens of thousands of distinct CDR3 sequences, about 18% of them seen just once. Sequencing was carried out using naive CD8+ T cells from blood, with Jurkat cell RNA spiked in. Subset defined: FACS-sorted CD8+CD4-CCR7+CD45RA+ naive T cells. The chain links TRBV7-3 to TRBJ1-6, with D possibly being TRBD1 (6 bases). This TCR was sampled from a human donor in good health. Some libraries in this study had Jurkat cell RNA spiked in. The CDR3 nucleotides are TGTGCCAGCAGCTTGACAGGAAGTAATAATTCACCCCTCCACTTT. Its protein is CASSLTGSNNSPLHF.